The 30 T cell receptor beta chains presented below share a single source sample, sequenced in a study of regulatory T cells in long-lasting Graves disease. The sample's time point: persistent/refractory GD, antithyroid drugs over 5 years with positive TRAb. Extracted RNA from PBMCs served as the source of the TCR library. To make TCR beta libraries, researchers used iRepertoire HTBI primers and Arm-PCR of CDR3 regions. Via MiXCR, TCRdb re-called the multiplex PCR reads, giving one row per CDR3 protein. The table lists roughly 490,000 distinct CDR3 sequences, around a fifth of them singletons, with about an eighth in the top ten. Specimen: peripheral blood mononuclear cells (PBMCs), collected when the disease was refractory, from a patient treated with antithyroid drugs. The receptor set was obtained from a female donor with Graves disease.

The genes are TRBV7-8 and TRBJ2-5; 9 bases align to TRBD2. CDR3 length: 15 residues. CDR1 and CDR2 from the germline V gene are SGHVS and FQNEAQ. After removal of 7 bases from V and 4 bases from J, the junction contained 10 bases not matched to a gene. The DNA of the CDR3 is TGTGCCAGCAATCCCCAAGGGCGGGGGGGAGAGACCCAGTACTTC. This codes for CASNPQGRGGETQYF.

The count of this clonotype is one. This chain joins TRBV7-9 and TRBJ1-2, with 7 bases aligning to TRBD1. Germline loops: CDR1 SEHNR, CDR2 FQNEAQ (reference sequence). The CDR3 loop spans 14 amino acids. V was pared by 5 bases and J by 4 bases, with 7 bases of the junction left unmatched. CDR3 sequence: CASSPGQASYGYTF. CDR3 in DNA: TGTGCCAGCAGCCCCGGACAGGCGAGCTATGGCTACACCTTC.

This clonotype was recorded at least ten times. This chain uses TRBV6-5 with TRBJ1-5; maybe TRBD1 (5 bases). CDR1 MNHEY and CDR2 SVGAGI come from the germline V gene. Trimming took off 0 bases at V and 5 bases at J, with 11 bases between the two ends. The CDR3 covers 15 residues. CDR3 loop: CASSYSKSRDQPQHF. The CDR3 DNA reads TGTGCCAGCAGTTACTCGAAAAGCAGGGATCAGCCCCAGCATTTT.

This clonotype has a handful of counts. This chain joins TRBV20-1 and TRBJ2-5; 9 nucleotides match TRBD2. Germline V gives CDR1 DFQATT, CDR2 SNEGSKA (reference sequence). The J segment lost 5 bases and the V segment lost 4 bases, leaving 14 bases of the junction unmatched. This CDR3 comprises 16 residues. CDR3 in amino acids: CSATSGGLRVQETQYF. The CDR3 DNA reads TGCAGTGCTACGAGCGGGGGGCTAAGAGTACAGGAGACCCAGTACTTC.

V and J are TRBV12-3 or TRBV12-4 and TRBJ2-2; TRBD1 matches at 9 bases. J gave up 4 bases and V 3 bases, and 3 bases lay outside the gene matches. The CDR3 consists of 15 residues. In DNA, the CDR3 is TGTGCCAGCAGTTTTCGGACAGGGGCCACCGGGGAGCTGTTTTTT. Its protein is CASSFRTGATGELFF.

This clonotype was observed many times. The chain recombines TRBV11-2 with TRBJ1-1; TRBD1 aligns across 11 bases. The CDR3 loop spans 15 amino acids. V shed 3 bases, J shed 4 bases, and the junction held 4 bases outside the gene matches. Germline CDR1 and CDR2: SGHAT and FQNNGV. This CDR3 is CASSFGQGAPTEAFF. The CDR3 DNA is TGTGCCAGCAGCTTCGGACAGGGGGCGCCCACTGAAGCTTTCTTT.

The chain uses TRBV3-1 and TRBJ1-2; tentatively, D is TRBD1 (5 bases). Trimming cost V 1 base and J 5 bases, with 8 bases left between them. The CDR3 is 13 amino acids. Germline CDR1 and CDR2: LGHDT and YNNKEL (reference sequence). CDR3 in amino acids: CASSQAGGYGYTF. As DNA, the CDR3 is TGTGCCAGCAGCCAAGCGGGGGGGTATGGCTACACCTTC. Full variable domain (rest looked up from reference TRBV3-1 and TRBJ1-2): DTAVSQTPKYLVTQMGNDKSIKCEQNLGHDTMYWYKQDSKKFLKIMFSYNNKELIINETVPNRFSPKSPDKAHLNLHINSLELGDSAVYFCASSQAGGYGYTFGSGTRLTVV.

This clonotype was picked up many times. This chain connects TRBV2 to TRBJ1-6, with 11 bases fitting TRBD1. The germline V gene encodes CDR1 SNHLY and CDR2 FYNNEI. CDR3 length: 19 residues. The J segment lost 3 bases and the V segment lost 1 base, leaving 8 bases of the junction unmatched. In DNA form, the CDR3 reads TGTGCCAGCAGTGAAGGATTCGCCGGGACAGGGGGCTATAATTCACCCCTCCACTTT. This sequence encodes CASSEGFAGTGGYNSPLHF.

The sample holds many counts of this clonotype. The V call is TRBV12-3 or TRBV12-4, the J call TRBJ2-5; D is unclear. This CDR3 has 13 residues. Trimming removed 4 bases from V and 7 bases from J, with 13 bases in between. The CDR3 protein is CASSYSRRGTQYF. CDR3 DNA: TGTGCCAGCAGTTACAGTCGGCGAGGGACCCAGTACTTC.

This clonotype was observed at least ten times. The rearrangement joins TRBV6-5 to TRBJ2-7; possible D gene TRBD2, 6 bases. The V end lost 0 bases, the J end lost 6 bases, and 9 bases lay between the germline ends. Germline assignment: CDR1 MNHEY and CDR2 SVGAGI. This CDR3 is 13 amino acids long. The CDR3 region has the DNA TGTGCCAGCAGTTACTCGGAGGGGTCCGAGCAGTACTTC. As protein: CASSYSEGSEQYF.

This clonotype was picked up one time. The chain carries TRBV28 and TRBJ2-3; 10 nucleotides line up with TRBD2. The CDR3 length is 16 residues. Unmatched junction bases numbered 6, after V lost 3 bases and J lost 3 bases. Germline V gene data show CDR1 as MDHEN and CDR2 as SYDVKM. The CDR3 sequence: CASSFPGTSVTDTQYF. Here the CDR3 DNA reads TGTGCCAGCAGTTTTCCCGGGACTAGCGTTACAGATACGCAGTATTTT.

At least ten counts were recorded for this clonotype. The chain joins TRBV6-1 to TRBJ2-7; the D gene is possibly TRBD2 (5 bases). V was trimmed by 8 bases and J by 0 bases, leaving 14 bases between them. This CDR3 contains 14 residues. Germline values: CDR1 MNHNS, CDR2 SASEGT. CDR3 in amino acids: CASASRAGSYEQYF. The CDR3 DNA follows: TGTGCCAGCGCGTCCCGGGCGGGCTCCTACGAGCAGTACTTC.

CDR3 DNA sequence: TGTGCCAGCAGCTTAGAATTCAACAGCCAAGAGACCCAGTACTTC. Encoded protein: CASSLEFNSQETQYF. The chain couples TRBV7-2 to TRBJ2-5; no firm D call. The germline gives CDR1 SGHTA, CDR2 FQGNSA. This CDR3 is 15 amino acids long. Deletions cut 1 base from V and 1 base from J, with 10 bases between.

The table lists this clonotype with many counts. The rearrangement links TRBV28 to TRBJ2-7, with TRBD1 identical over 9 bases. The CDR3 contains 14 residues. CDR1 and CDR2 (germline): MDHEN, SYDVKM. Germline trimming cut 1 base from V and 6 bases from J; bases unmatched to any gene: 4. The CDR3 coding sequence is TGTGCCAGCAGTTTATTAGGGACAGGGTTCGAGCAGTACTTC. Protein sequence: CASSLLGTGFEQYF.

This clonotype was seen at least ten times. V is TRBV12-3 or TRBV12-4 and J is TRBJ2-7, with unresolved D. V was cut by 1 base and J by 6 bases, with 13 bases left in between. The CDR3 has 14 amino acids. The CDR3, as DNA: TGTGCCAGCAGTTTAGACAGCCCCGCTGCCGAGCAGTACTTC. It translates to CASSLDSPAAEQYF.

This clonotype showed up many times. The chain recombines TRBV7-2 with TRBJ2-5, with D possibly being TRBD1 or TRBD2 (5 bases each). The V gene's germline CDR1 is SGHTA and CDR2 FQGNSA. Trimming removed 2 bases at V and 7 bases at J, with 14 bases between. The CDR3 covers 14 residues. CDR3 bases: TGTGCCAGCAGCTTACTACTAGGGGACGTGACCCAGTACTTC. Encoded protein: CASSLLLGDVTQYF.

The chain employs TRBV6-1 and TRBJ2-1; D could derive from TRBD1 or TRBD2 (6 bases each). This CDR3 comprises 13 residues. The V end lost 5 bases, the J end lost 5 bases, and 10 bases lay between the germline ends. Germline V gene lookup returns CDR1 MNHNS and CDR2 SASEGT. The DNA of the CDR3 is TGTGCCAGCAGTAGGGGGGACCACAATGAGCAGTTCTTC. It yields the protein CASSRGDHNEQFF.

The rearrangement joins TRBV28 to TRBJ2-1; D ambiguous. The germline gives CDR1 MDHEN, CDR2 SYDVKM. The ends were cut back, 6 bases at V and 0 bases at J, with 15 bases in the middle. The length of the CDR3 is 16 residues. As DNA, the CDR3 is TGTGCCAGCAGCTTGAGGTGGGTGAGCTCCTACAATGAGCAGTTCTTC. This codes for CASSLRWVSSYNEQFF. Based on the CDR3 plus reference TRBV28 and TRBJ2-1, the full variable domain is DVKVTQSSRYLVKRTGEKVFLECVQDMDHENMFWYRQDPGLGLRLIYFSYDVKMKEKGDIPEGYSVSREKKERFSLILESASTNQTSMYLCASSLRWVSSYNEQFFGPGTRLTVL.

The chain has TRBV29-1 and TRBJ1-1, with D maybe TRBD1 (5 bases). CDR1 and CDR2 (germline): SQVTM, ANQGSEA. V shed 6 bases and J shed 1 base, with 9 bases lying between them. The CDR3 loop spans 12 amino acids. The CDR3 region is CSVATANTEAFF. As DNA, the CDR3 is TGCAGCGTAGCGACAGCGAACACTGAAGCTTTCTTT.

This clonotype has more than one count but fewer than ten. V and J are TRBV5-1 and TRBJ2-2; 9 bases agree with TRBD1. V dropped 5 bases and J dropped 6; count of bases not matched to a gene: 8. The CDR3 has 15 residues. Looked up from germline, CDR1 is SGHRS and CDR2 is YFSETQ. The CDR3 DNA reads as TGCGCCAGCAGACCCGGGACAGGGAGGGCCGGGGAGCTGTTTTTT. Its protein is CASRPGTGRAGELFF.

This clonotype was seen a single time. Being one base from a much bigger clone, this may be a read error. The CDR3 nucleotides read TGTGCCAGCAGCTTAGATGTGGGGGGGTATGGCTACACCTTC. The encoded protein is CASSLDVGGYGYTF. The chain has TRBV7-2 and TRBJ1-2, with D possibly being TRBD1 (5 bases). The V end lost 1 base, the J end lost 5 bases, and 11 bases lay between the germline ends. Germline V lookup: CDR1 SGHTA, CDR2 FQGNSA. CDR3 length equals 14 residues.

This clonotype was picked up many times. This chain connects TRBV7-9 to TRBJ1-2; D not resolved. The V gene's germline CDR1 is SEHNR and CDR2 FQNEAQ (reference sequence). This CDR3 has 13 amino acids. With 3 bases removed from V and 2 bases from J, the gap between germline ends came to 7 bases. CDR3 in DNA: TGTGCCAGCAGCTTGACCCTCAACTATGGCTACACCTTC. Its translation: CASSLTLNYGYTF.

In the case of this clonotype: An end of the junction differs from the germline gene, which may be a read error. The genes are TRBV6-1 and TRBJ1-2; the D gene is possibly TRBD1 (5 bases). The CDR3 loop spans 11 amino acids. Germline V gene lookup returns CDR1 MNHNS and CDR2 SASEGT. The CDR3 DNA is TGTGCCAGCACCCCCAAGGACACCTTAGCCTTC. It encodes CASTPKDTLAF.

This clonotype was observed a few times. The chain joins TRBV9 to TRBJ2-5; possibly TRBD2 for D (5 bases). Germline values: CDR1 SGDLS, CDR2 YYNGEE. V dropped 4 bases and J dropped 0 bases, with 13 bases sitting between them. CDR3 length equals 15 residues. CDR3 in amino acids: CASSLRGDNQETQYF. The CDR3 bases are TGTGCCAGCAGCCTCCGGGGAGATAACCAAGAGACCCAGTACTTC. Filled out from reference TRBV9 and TRBJ2-5, the complete variable domain reads DSGVTQTPKHLITATGQRVTLRCSPRSGDLSVYWYQQSLDQGLQFLIQYYNGEERAKGNILERFSAQQFPDLHSELNLSSLELGDSALYFCASSLRGDNQETQYFGPGTRLLVL.

This clonotype showed up many times. DNA for the CDR3: TGTGCCACCAGATCGGGGTCCGGATCCTCCTACGAGCAGTACTTC. Translated: CATRSGSGSSYEQYF. The rearrangement joins TRBV24-1 to TRBJ2-7; D possibly corresponds to TRBD2 (5 bases). CDR1 is KGHDR and CDR2 is SFDVKD in the germline V gene. V was shortened by 7 bases and J by 0 bases, with 15 bases between the two germline ends. This CDR3 is built from 15 residues.

The J gene is TRBJ2-3, the V gene TRBV5-6, with TRBD2 matching 11 bases. V lost 2 bases and J lost 5; bases outside the gene matches: 13. CDR3 length: 18 amino acids. The germline CDR1 and CDR2 sequences are SGHDT and YYEEEE. CDR3 DNA sequence: TGTGCCAGCAGCTTAACGCCGGGACTAGCGGTTGAGGGAGATACGCAGTATTTT. It yields the protein CASSLTPGLAVEGDTQYF.

This clonotype appeared a few times. The chain carries TRBV28 and TRBJ2-2; D is unclear. The CDR3 totals 15 residues. V lost 3 bases and J 5 bases, leaving 13 bases between the germline ends. The germline CDR1 and CDR2 sequences are MDHEN and SYDVKM. CDR3 sequence reads: CASSFWVVRTGELFF. The CDR3 region has the DNA TGTGCCAGCAGTTTCTGGGTAGTGCGAACCGGGGAGCTGTTTTTT.

As regards this clonotype: A much larger clone differs from this one at a single base, so this may be a read error. No conserved phenylalanine or tryptophan ends this CDR3, so it is likely a read error. This chain connects TRBV12-3 or TRBV12-4 to TRBJ1-5, with D possibly matching TRBD1 (5 bases). V lost 6 bases and J lost 2, with 26 bases in between. The CDR3 has 19 amino acids. CDR3 sequence reads: CASSQSRGRGFFGNQPQHL. The CDR3 region has the DNA TGTGCCAGCAGCCAATCCCGGGGGAGAGGTTTTTTTGGCAATCAGCCCCAGCATCTT.

The chain couples TRBV7-9 to TRBJ1-4, with D hard to call. With 3 bases removed from V and 8 bases from J, the gap between germline ends came to 13 bases. This CDR3 has 14 amino acids. CDR1 SEHNR and CDR2 FQNEAQ come from the germline V gene (reference sequence). CDR3: CASSFGRVGEKLFF. The CDR3 region has the DNA TGTGCCAGCAGCTTCGGGAGGGTTGGAGAAAAACTGTTTTTT.

There are many counts of this clonotype. The gene calls are TRBV28 and TRBJ1-1, with D perhaps TRBD1 (5 bases). This CDR3 has 14 amino acids. Germline CDR1 is MDHEN and CDR2 is SYDVKM. V gave up 3 bases and J gave up 1 base, with 9 bases separating them. CDR3 sequence (DNA): TGTGCCAGCAGTTTGGGGCAGAAGAACACTGAAGCTTTCTTT. Its protein product is CASSLGQKNTEAFF.